What follows is one TCR beta chain and its context. These data come from a study of T cells in localized non-small cell lung cancer. V lost 0 bases to trimming and J lost 4 bases, with 14 bases between them. Germline V gives CDR1 SGHDT, CDR2 YYEEEE. This CDR3 comprises 16 residues. The method was immunoSEQ multiplex PCR; TCRdb's version includes in-frame clones alone and lacks a portion of them. The repertoire holds tens of thousands of clones, with around 86% as singletons. This sequence joins TRBV5-6 and TRBJ2-1, with D possibly TRBD2 on 6 matching bases. This specimen consisted of peripheral blood, obtained before any cancer treatment. The receptor comes from a man aged 40-75 years with stage I lung adenocarcinoma. CDR3 sequence: CASSLEERVLYNEQFF. CDR3 bases: TGTGCCAGCAGCTTGGAAGAGCGGGTACTTTACAATGAGCAGTTCTTC.